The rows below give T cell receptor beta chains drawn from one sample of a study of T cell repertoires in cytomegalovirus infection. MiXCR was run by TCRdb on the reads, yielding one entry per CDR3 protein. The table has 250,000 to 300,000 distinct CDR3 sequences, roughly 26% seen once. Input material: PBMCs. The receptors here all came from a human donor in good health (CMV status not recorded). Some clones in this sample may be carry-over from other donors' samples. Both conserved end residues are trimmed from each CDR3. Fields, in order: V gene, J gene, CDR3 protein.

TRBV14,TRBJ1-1,ASSRYRVEAF
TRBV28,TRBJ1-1,ASRETNTEAF
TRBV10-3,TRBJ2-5,AISPGPQETQY
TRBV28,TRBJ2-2,ASRQTGTVTGELF
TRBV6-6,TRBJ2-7,ASSRPGQGISYEQY
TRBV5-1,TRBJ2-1,ASRQEATYNEQF
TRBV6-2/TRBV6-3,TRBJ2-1,ASIPSGRGYNEQF
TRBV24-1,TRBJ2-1,ATSAFPRDEQF
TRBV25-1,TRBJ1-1,ASSENRDGTEAF
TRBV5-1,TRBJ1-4,ASSLAKRADEKLF
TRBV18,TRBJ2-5,ASSPQQGLLETQY
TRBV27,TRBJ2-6,ASSVTGAGGANVLT
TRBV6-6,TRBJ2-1,ASSYSALAGFYNEQF
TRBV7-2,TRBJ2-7,ASSLASGQGLYEQY
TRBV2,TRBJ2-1,AWGGRGYNEQF
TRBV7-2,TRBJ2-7,ASSFDSYEQY
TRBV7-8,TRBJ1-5,ASSSQGRDQPQH
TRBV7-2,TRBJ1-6,ASSARFDNSPLH
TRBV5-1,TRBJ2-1,ASSLVGQGSYNEQF
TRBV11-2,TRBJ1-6,ASSRGAGTGDSPLH
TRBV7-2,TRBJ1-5,ASSLGLRQENQPQH
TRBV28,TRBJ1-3,ASSFDVDTGNTIY
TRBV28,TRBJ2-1,ASSIPGLAGLNEQF
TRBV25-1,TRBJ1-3,ASSEWGNTIY
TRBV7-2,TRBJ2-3,ASSLRSSGRPRADTQY
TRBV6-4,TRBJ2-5,ASSDTGQETQY
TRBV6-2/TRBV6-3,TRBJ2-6,ASESIGIAGANVLT
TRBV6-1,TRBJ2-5,ASSEPTGWETQY
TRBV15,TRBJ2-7,ATKPGLGPYEQY
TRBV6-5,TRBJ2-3,ASRTRPGAADTQY
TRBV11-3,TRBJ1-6,ASSSQGRNNSPLH
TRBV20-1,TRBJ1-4,SASPGTFTRTNEKLF
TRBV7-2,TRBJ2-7,ASSSTSGRGFPYEQY
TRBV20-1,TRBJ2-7,SAGRLAGAYEQY
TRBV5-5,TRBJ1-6,ASSEGQLTGPLH
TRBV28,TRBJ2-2,ASQTSGRAFGELF
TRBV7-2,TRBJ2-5,ASSPGTVETQY
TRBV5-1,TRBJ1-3,ASSRDGVLSGNTIY
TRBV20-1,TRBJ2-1,SAPPPRGLSYNEQF